The clone carrying this T cell receptor (beta chain) was seen a few times. Each CDR3 protein gets one entry after TCRdb re-called the 5' RACE reads with MiXCR. Altogether 500,000 to 550,000 distinct CDR3 sequences are present, 21% being singletons, with the ten largest covering about 16%. This record comes from a study of T cells after yellow fever vaccination. Sequences were derived from PBMCs, sampled 21 days after the first yellow fever vaccination. The receptor was isolated from a man younger than 35 who received the YFV17D yellow fever vaccine.

CDR3 nucleotides: TGTGCCAGTAGTATGGGGAGGAGGGACACTGAAGCTTTCTTT. It translates to CASSMGRRDTEAFF. This chain links TRBV19 with TRBJ1-1, with D uncertain. The CDR3 loop spans 14 amino acids. Germline CDR1 reads LNHDA; CDR2 reads SQIVND (reference sequence). V lost 3 bases and J lost 3, with 11 bases in between.